Following are 29 T cell receptor beta chains from one sample sequenced in a study of blood T cell repertoires in COVID-19. Method: immunoSEQ multiplex PCR; TCRdb's copy keeps in-frame clones and lacks some. The data contain approximately 230,000 clones, 75% to 90% of them seen just once; the ten biggest clones take up 6% to 7%. Sequencing was performed on PBMCs or T cells enriched from blood (not recorded which). The receptor set was obtained from a woman aged 25 to 39 with acute COVID-19.

The J gene is TRBJ1-2, the V gene TRBV10-3, with a weak D call TRBD1 (6 bases). The CDR3 runs to 13 residues. The V end lost 2 bases, the J end lost 7 bases, and 11 bases lay between the germline ends. Germline V lookup: CDR1 ENHRY, CDR2 SYGVKD. DNA for the CDR3: TGTGCCATCAGTGAGGACAGGAGCAGTGGCTACACCTTC. This codes for CAISEDRSSGYTF.

V and J are TRBV7-9 and TRBJ1-1, with 7 bases fitting TRBD1. The CDR3 covers 15 residues. The J segment lost 5 bases and the V segment lost 5 bases, leaving 11 bases of the junction unmatched. Germline V CDR1 and CDR2: SEHNR, FQNEAQ (reference sequence). CDR3 loop: CASSPQNRGYTEAFF. The CDR3 region has the DNA TGTGCCAGCAGCCCCCAGAACAGGGGATATACTGAAGCTTTCTTT.

The chain has TRBV30 and TRBJ2-1; a weak D match, TRBD2 (5 bases). CDR3 length: 13 amino acids. The V gene lost 2 bases and the J gene lost 9 bases, with 14 bases spanning the gap. Germline V CDR1 and CDR2: GTSNPN, SVGIG (reference sequence). The CDR3 DNA reads as TGTGCCTGGAGTTCGAGACGGGCGGGTGAGCAGTTCTTC. Its translation: CAWSSRRAGEQFF.

This clone was detected only a few times. The CDR3 DNA is TGCGCCAGCAGCTGGTCAGGGTTGGATACGCAGTATTTT. Encoded protein: CASSWSGLDTQYF. The chain recombines TRBV5-1 with TRBJ2-3; perhaps TRBD1 as D (5 bases). Trimming removed 3 bases from V and 6 bases from J, with 11 bases in between. CDR3 length equals 13 residues. Germline loops: CDR1 SGHRS, CDR2 YFSETQ.

The V gene is TRBV10-3, the J gene TRBJ1-1; perhaps TRBD1 as D (5 bases). Per germline, CDR1 ENHRY and CDR2 SYGVKD. The V gene lost 10 bases and the J gene lost 1 base, with 13 bases spanning the gap. The CDR3 sequence is 13 residues long. The CDR3 sequence: CATGGSGNTEAFF. CDR3 DNA sequence: TGTGCCACCGGGGGTTCTGGGAACACTGAAGCTTTCTTT.

The chain is built from TRBV11-2 and TRBJ2-1, with D possibly being TRBD2 (5 bases). The CDR3 spans 13 residues. Looked up from germline, CDR1 is SGHAT and CDR2 is FQNNGV. The germline V and J ends were trimmed by 1 base and 10 bases, with 11 bases remaining between them. The CDR3 here is CASSLVMRAEQFF. For the CDR3, the DNA is TGTGCCAGCAGCTTAGTTATGAGGGCCGAGCAGTTCTTC.

The chain carries TRBV6-2 or TRBV6-3 and TRBJ2-5; 12 bases are shared with TRBD1. There are 16 residues in the CDR3. Germline assignment: CDR1 MNHEY and CDR2 SVGEGT. The junction had 6 bases not matched to a gene; V was cut back by 2 bases and J by 5 bases. CDR3 coding DNA: TGTGCCAGCAGTTACGCGGGACAGGGGGCCTGGGAGACCCAGTACTTC. It encodes CASSYAGQGAWETQYF.

This rearrangement joins TRBV30 to TRBJ2-2; TRBD2 matches 9 bases. The V segment lost 3 bases and the J segment 6 bases; nucleotides outside the gene matches: 8. The CDR3 covers 15 residues. Germline V lookup: CDR1 GTSNPN, CDR2 SVGIG (reference sequence). The CDR3 loop is CAWRLAGGPSGELFF. The CDR3 DNA is TGTGCCTGGAGGCTGGCGGGGGGGCCGTCCGGGGAGCTGTTTTTT.

This clone is a singleton in its sample. The chain uses TRBV29-1 and TRBJ2-5; TRBD1 matches 11 bases. This CDR3 spans 17 amino acids. Germline CDR1 and CDR2: SQVTM and ANQGSEA. V was pared by 6 bases and J by 4 bases, with 16 bases of the junction left unmatched. The CDR3: CSVDTYGTGGIGETQYF. CDR3 bases: TGCAGCGTGGACACATACGGGACAGGGGGGATAGGAGAGACCCAGTACTTC.

The chain has TRBV29-1 and TRBJ1-1; no clear D. Trimming removed 5 bases from V and 2 bases from J, with 24 bases in between. This CDR3 spans 17 amino acids. CDR1 is SQVTM and CDR2 is ANQGSEA in the germline V gene. Written as DNA, the CDR3 is TGCAGCGTTCTACTTCCACCTGCCGGCGACTACAACACTGAAGCTTTCTTT. Translated: CSVLLPPAGDYNTEAFF.

The chain has TRBV5-1 and TRBJ2-5; 7 bases map to TRBD1. Germline-derived CDR1 and CDR2 are SGHRS and YFSETQ. The CDR3 has 14 residues. With 3 bases clipped from V and 0 bases from J, the junction kept 2 bases outside the gene matches. The CDR3 nucleotides are TGCGCCAGCAGCTGGGGACAGTACCAAGAGACCCAGTACTTC. Translated, it gives CASSWGQYQETQYF.

This clone was observed a handful of times. The V and J genes are TRBV29-1 and TRBJ2-2; D is uncertain. This CDR3 has 16 residues. Germline V CDR1 and CDR2: SQVTM, ANQGSEA. Trimming removed 1 base at V and 1 base at J, with 13 bases between. In DNA, the CDR3 is TGCAGCGTTGAAGCCCTCACCCGCGGGAACACCGGGGAGCTGTTTTTT. This translates into CSVEALTRGNTGELFF.

CDR3 DNA: TGTGCCATCAGTGAGTCGAAACAGGGGGGGGTGAACACTGAAGCTTTCTTT. Encoded protein: CAISESKQGGVNTEAFF. J is TRBJ1-1 and V is TRBV10-3, with 8 bases fitting TRBD1. V lost 0 bases to trimming and J lost 0 bases; unmatched junction nucleotides: 6. The CDR3 covers 17 residues. Germline CDR1 reads ENHRY; CDR2 reads SYGVKD.

The gene calls are TRBV4-1 and TRBJ2-3; 13 nucleotides agree with TRBD2. The junction had 4 bases not matched to a gene; V was cut back by 2 bases and J by 2 bases. Germline V gene data show CDR1 as MGHRA and CDR2 as YSYEKL. This CDR3 contains 17 residues. The CDR3 here is CASSQSGLAGNTDTQYF. As DNA, the CDR3 is TGCGCCAGCAGCCAATCGGGACTAGCGGGGAACACAGATACGCAGTATTTT.

A note on this clone: In the same sample, other DNA sequences code for this CDR3. V is TRBV5-6 and J is TRBJ2-1; D uncertain. The CDR3 length is 13 residues. Trimming took 0 bases from V and 3 from J, leaving 4 bases between them. CDR1 SGHDT and CDR2 YYEEEE come from the germline V gene. This CDR3 reads CASSLDSYNEQFF. In nucleotides, the CDR3 is TGTGCCAGCAGCTTGGACAGCTACAATGAGCAGTTCTTC.

V usage is TRBV28 and J usage is TRBJ1-5; 8 positions agree with TRBD1. Germline values: CDR1 MDHEN, CDR2 SYDVKM. V lost 4 bases, J lost 2 bases, and 7 bases stayed unmatched. CDR3 length: 16 residues. The CDR3: CASSSDRGGRNQPQHF. DNA for the CDR3: TGTGCCAGCAGTTCCGACAGGGGTGGGCGCAATCAGCCCCAGCATTTT.

The V call is TRBV6-5, the J call TRBJ1-3; 9 bases are a match to TRBD1. Germline V gives CDR1 MNHEY, CDR2 SVGAGI. The CDR3 sequence is 15 residues long. Trimming at V came to 2 bases and at J to 8 bases, leaving 7 bases not matched to a gene. The CDR3 here is CASSYGSTGGDTIYF. The CDR3, as DNA: TGTGCCAGCAGTTACGGATCGACAGGGGGAGACACCATATATTTT.

The chain has TRBV4-3 and TRBJ2-3, with D possibly TRBD2 on 6 matching bases. With 0 bases removed from V and 2 bases from J, the gap between germline ends came to 15 bases. The CDR3 is 17 amino acids. From germline, CDR1 is LGHNA and CDR2 YSLEER. The CDR3 coding sequence is TGCGCCAGCAGCCAAGATCGCCGGCGGGGTACCACAGATACGCAGTATTTT. Translated, it gives CASSQDRRRGTTDTQYF.

V and J are TRBV27 and TRBJ1-6; D may be TRBD1 (6 bases). Germline CDR1 MNHEY, CDR2 SMNVEV (reference sequence). The CDR3 totals 13 residues. V was cut by 4 bases and J by 7 bases, with 8 bases left in between. The CDR3 DNA is TGTGCCAGCAGTTCAACAGGGAATTCACCCCTCCACTTT. This encodes CASSSTGNSPLHF.

The chain employs TRBV10-2 and TRBJ1-1, with a tentative D call TRBD1 (5 bases). V lost 7 bases and J 0 bases, leaving 12 bases between the germline ends. The germline gives CDR1 WSHSY, CDR2 SAAADI. CDR3 size: 14 residues. The CDR3, as DNA: TGCGCCAGCACCTCGGGGGGGGTGAACACTGAAGCTTTCTTT. It is translated as CASTSGGVNTEAFF.

This clone came up once. V and J are TRBV9 and TRBJ2-3; D possibly corresponds to TRBD2 (6 bases). Trimming removed 0 bases at V and 4 bases at J, with 12 bases between. CDR3 length equals 15 residues. Germline loops: CDR1 SGDLS, CDR2 YYNGEE. The CDR3: CASSVVSGDSDTQYF. CDR3 nucleotides: TGTGCCAGCAGCGTAGTGTCGGGGGATTCAGATACGCAGTATTTT.

About this clone itself: A much larger clonotype is one base distant, so this may be a read error. V gene TRBV7-9 combines with J gene TRBJ1-1; TRBD1 aligns across 8 bases. Per the germline V gene, CDR1 is SEHNR and CDR2 is FQNEAQ (reference sequence). This CDR3 is built from 12 residues. V shed 4 bases and J 8 bases; nucleotides not matched to a gene: 3. The CDR3, as DNA: TGTGCCAGCAGCTACCGACAGGGGGAAGCTTTCTTT. It translates to CASSYRQGEAFF.

The V call is TRBV2, the J call TRBJ1-1; 10 nucleotides agree with TRBD1. The CDR3 contains 13 residues. The germline V gene has CDR1 SNHLY and CDR2 FYNNEI. V lost 10 bases to trimming and J lost 4 bases; unmatched junction nucleotides: 6. This CDR3 is CATQTGGFTEAFF. CDR3 nucleotide sequence: TGTGCCACTCAGACAGGGGGCTTCACTGAAGCTTTCTTT. The full variable domain, in which reference TRBV2 and TRBJ1-1 provide the parts outside the CDR3, is EPEVTQTPSHQVTQMGQEVILRCVPISNHLYFYWYRQILGQKVEFLVSFYNNEISEKSEIFDDQFSVERPDGSNFTLKIRSTKLEDSAMYFCATQTGGFTEAFFGQGTRLTVV.

A single count supports this clone. The rearrangement links TRBV28 to TRBJ1-6, with D perhaps TRBD1 (6 bases). Between the trimmed V and J ends, which lost 10 bases and 9 bases, there was a span of 16 bases. In germline, CDR1 is MDHEN, CDR2 SYDVKM. The CDR3 is 13 residues long. The CDR3 sequence: CATTTGLLSPLHF. The CDR3 nucleotides read TGTGCCACCACCACAGGGCTCCTTTCACCCCTCCACTTT.

As for this clone: At the DNA level, this CDR3 is encoded by other sequences in the same sample as well. V gene TRBV7-9 combines with J gene TRBJ2-1, with 10 bases fitting TRBD2. The CDR3 runs to 15 residues. The trim removed 5 bases at V and 3 bases at J, leaving 4 bases unmatched. Germline V lookup: CDR1 SEHNR, CDR2 FQNEAQ (reference sequence). The CDR3 loop is CASSLRTSGYNEQFF. DNA for the CDR3: TGTGCCAGCAGCCTCAGGACTAGCGGCTACAATGAGCAGTTCTTC.

This chain connects TRBV11-2 to TRBJ1-2; D is undetermined. With 1 base removed from V and 11 bases from J, the gap between germline ends came to 17 bases. There are 14 residues in the CDR3. CDR1 is SGHAT, CDR2 FQNNGV, per germline. CDR3 sequence (DNA): TGTGCCAGCAGCTTAGTCAATAACTTAGCAAGTTACACCTTC. Translating gives CASSLVNNLASYTF.

This rearrangement joins TRBV7-3 to TRBJ2-1; 11 nucleotides match TRBD2. The V and J ends lost 2 bases and 9 bases, in that order; junction bases with no gene match: 6. Germline CDR1 and CDR2: SGHTA and FQGTGA. There are 15 residues in the CDR3. This CDR3 is CASSLGLAGGPEQFF. The CDR3 region has the DNA TGTGCCAGCAGCTTAGGGCTAGCGGGAGGACCTGAGCAGTTCTTC.

The chain has TRBV2 and TRBJ2-3; TRBD2 is a possible D gene (6 bases). Germline V CDR1 and CDR2: SNHLY, FYNNEI. V lost 10 bases to trimming and J lost 0 bases, with 11 bases between them. The CDR3 sequence is 13 residues long. The CDR3 sequence is CANERASTDTQYF. The CDR3 DNA sequence: TGTGCCAACGAGCGGGCTAGCACAGATACGCAGTATTTT.

The chain is built from TRBV9 and TRBJ2-7, with 8 bases aligning to TRBD2. The CDR3 covers 15 residues. From germline, CDR1 is SGDLS and CDR2 YYNGEE. J was trimmed by 0 bases and V by 0 bases; bases with no gene match: 2. CDR3 in DNA: TGTGCCAGCAGCGTAGCTAGCGGGCGCTCCTACGAGCAGTACTTC. Residues: CASSVASGRSYEQYF. The full variable domain, its missing parts supplied by reference TRBV9 and TRBJ2-7, is DSGVTQTPKHLITATGQRVTLRCSPRSGDLSVYWYQQSLDQGLQFLIQYYNGEERAKGNILERFSAQQFPDLHSELNLSSLELGDSALYFCASSVASGRSYEQYFGPGTRLTVT.